These T cell receptor beta chains were read from a single sample in a study of blood T cell repertoires in COVID-19. The data were produced by immunoSEQ multiplex PCR, yet TCRdb's version contains in-frame clones alone and is incomplete. The sample yields about 63,000 clones, under 85% seen once. The sample comprised peripheral blood. These receptors were collected from a woman at least 80 years old with acute or convalescent COVID-19. Both conserved end residues are part of each CDR3. The D gene is left open where the match is weak. Part of the rows lack a size; the others show once, few, many or a class for expanded clones.

clone_size,j_call,d_call,v_call,cdr3_nt,cdr3_aa
few,TRBJ2-1,.,TRBV11-3,TGTGCCAGCAGCCCTCGGACGGGGGGCGGTGAGCAGTTCTTC,CASSPRTGGGEQFF
.,TRBJ2-1,.,TRBV11-3,TGTGCCAGCAGCCACACACTAGCCCCACAAACCTACAATGAGCAGTTCTTC,CASSHTLAPQTYNEQFF
.,TRBJ2-1,.,TRBV7-9,TGTGCCAGCAGTCCCCCGTGGCGGGAAGACAATGAGCAGTTCTTC,CASSPPWREDNEQFF
.,TRBJ2-7,TRBD1,TRBV9,TGTGCCAGCAGCACCCGGACAGGGGGAGCGGGCGAGCAGTACTTC,CASSTRTGGAGEQYF
few,TRBJ1-1,TRBD1,TRBV15,TGTGCCACCAGCAGGCCCGGGACAGGGAACACTGAAGCTTTCTTT,CATSRPGTGNTEAFF
few,TRBJ1-5,TRBD1,TRBV4-1,TGCGCCAGCAGCCAACCAAAACAGGGGACTGCGGCTGATCAGCCCCAGCATTTT,CASSQPKQGTAADQPQHF
.,TRBJ1-2,.,TRBV19,TGTGCCAGTAGTTACCGGGAAGGTGGCTACACCTTC,CASSYREGGYTF
.,TRBJ1-6,TRBD1,TRBV7-2,TGTGCCAGCAGCTCCCGGGACAGGGGCGTAGGGGTGGGGCGACCCCTCCACTTT,CASSSRDRGVGVGRPLHF
.,TRBJ2-1,TRBD2,TRBV4-1,TGCGCCAGCAGCCAAGAAGCCGTTTTGCTAGCGGGAGACACTTCCTACAATGAGCAGTTCTTC,CASSQEAVLLAGDTSYNEQFF
.,TRBJ2-1,.,TRBV5-1,TGCGCCAGCAGATTTAGCGGACCGAGCTCCTACAATGAGCAGTTCTTC,CASRFSGPSSYNEQFF
once,TRBJ2-7,.,TRBV9,TGTGCCAGCAGCGGTACGGGAGTTACCCCCTACGAGCAGTACTTC,CASSGTGVTPYEQYF
once,TRBJ2-3,.,TRBV6-2/TRBV6-3,TGTGCCAGCAGTTTCCGGCAGGGGCGGGAGAAACTCACAGATACGCAGTATTTT,CASSFRQGREKLTDTQYF
few,TRBJ2-5,TRBD1,TRBV2,TGTGCCAGCAGTACCGACAGGGGGTCACAAGAGACCCAGTACTTC,CASSTDRGSQETQYF
.,TRBJ1-3,.,TRBV5-6,TGTGCCAGCAGCTTACCGGGAAGAGGAAACACCATATATTTT,CASSLPGRGNTIYF
.,TRBJ1-4,TRBD1,TRBV9,TGTGCCAGCAGCGTAGGGACAGGTTTAAATGAAAAACTGTTTTTT,CASSVGTGLNEKLFF
.,TRBJ2-7,TRBD2,TRBV6-2/TRBV6-3,TGTGCCAGCAGTTCCGAGTCGGGAGGAAGGTCCTACGAGCAGTACTTC,CASSSESGGRSYEQYF
.,TRBJ2-1,TRBD2,TRBV7-2,TGTGCCAGCAGCTTAGCGTTAGCGGGCTCCTACAATGAGCAGTTCTTC,CASSLALAGSYNEQFF
.,TRBJ1-2,.,TRBV30,TGTGCCTGGAGTGTAGGGGAGGGTGGCTACACCTTC,CAWSVGEGGYTF
.,TRBJ2-3,TRBD1,TRBV6-5,TGTGCCAGCAGTTACGGACAGGGCACAGATACGCAGTATTTT,CASSYGQGTDTQYF
once,TRBJ2-3,TRBD2,TRBV9,TGTGCCAGCAGCGTAGAGAGCGGGAGGGCCTCAGATACGCAGTATTTT,CASSVESGRASDTQYF
.,TRBJ2-4,.,TRBV7-8,TGTGCCAGCAGCCAGACGGGACTAGCCAAAAACATTCAGTACTTC,CASSQTGLAKNIQYF
.,TRBJ1-1,TRBD1,TRBV12-3/TRBV12-4,TGTGCCAGCAGTGGCGAACAGGGGACTGAAGCTTTCTTT,CASSGEQGTEAFF
.,TRBJ2-1,TRBD2,TRBV4-3,TGCGCCAGCAGCCCCCAGACCGGGACTAGCGGGTACAATGAGCAGTTCTTC,CASSPQTGTSGYNEQFF
.,TRBJ2-3,TRBD2,TRBV19,TGTGCCAGTACCGAACTAGCGGGAGGTCGCACAGATACGCAGTATTTT,CASTELAGGRTDTQYF
.,TRBJ2-5,.,TRBV5-5,TGTGCCAGCAGCTTGGCCCCAGCGGAGACCCAGTACTTC,CASSLAPAETQYF
few,TRBJ2-1,TRBD2,TRBV29-1,TGCAGCGTTGAAGAGGGGACTAGCGGGATTGGTGAGCAGTTCTTC,CSVEEGTSGIGEQFF
.,TRBJ1-5,TRBD1,TRBV7-2,TGTGCCAGCAGCCGTGACAGGGGGTACGGTCAGCCCCAGCATTTT,CASSRDRGYGQPQHF
.,TRBJ1-3,.,TRBV6-5,TGTGCCAGCAGCTGGACAGATTCTGGAAACACCATATATTTT,CASSWTDSGNTIYF
.,TRBJ2-1,.,TRBV5-1,TGCGCCAGCAGCTTGGACGGACCTAGCATTAGTAATGAGCAGTTCTTC,CASSLDGPSISNEQFF
.,TRBJ1-5,TRBD1,TRBV19,TGTGCCAGTAACTCCGAGAGAAACGGGGCAGGGGGCAGGGATCAGCCCCAGCATTTT,CASNSERNGAGGRDQPQHF
.,TRBJ2-2,TRBD2,TRBV3-1/TRBV3-2,TGTGCCAGCAGCCTGCGGACTAGCGGGCCCGGCACCGGGGAGCTGTTTTTT,CASSLRTSGPGTGELFF
many,TRBJ2-1,TRBD1,TRBV11-3,TGTGCCAGCAGCCCCGGGACAGGAGAGCCCAATGAGCAGTTCTTC,CASSPGTGEPNEQFF
.,TRBJ1-1,TRBD1,TRBV19,TGTGCCAGTAGTGGAGACAGGGTGAGGGGGAACACTGAAGCTTTCTTT,CASSGDRVRGNTEAFF
.,TRBJ1-1,.,TRBV18,TGTGCCAGCTCACCACCTGGGGGGGGGAACACTGAAGCTTTCTTT,CASSPPGGGNTEAFF
.,TRBJ2-2,TRBD2,TRBV18,TGTGCCAGCTCACCATCAGCGGGAGATATAAACACCGGGGAGCTGTTTTTT,CASSPSAGDINTGELFF
.,TRBJ1-4,.,TRBV10-3,TGTGCCACCGGACAGCTTCCAACTAATGAAAAACTGTTTTTT,CATGQLPTNEKLFF
.,TRBJ2-3,.,TRBV6-6,TGTGCCAGCAGCCGGGGAGTTCTAACAGATACGCAGTATTTT,CASSRGVLTDTQYF
.,TRBJ2-3,.,TRBV6-4,TGTGCCAGCAGTGACAGGGGAGGAATGGATACGCAGTATTTT,CASSDRGGMDTQYF
.,TRBJ2-3,.,TRBV23-1,TGCGCCAGCAGTCCACGCGTATCCACAGATACGCAGTATTTT,CASSPRVSTDTQYF
.,TRBJ2-4,TRBD1,TRBV28,TGTGCCAGCTCCTCCTTTCCTATAGGGGACAGAAACATTCAGTACTTC,CASSSFPIGDRNIQYF
.,TRBJ1-2,.,TRBV5-1,TGCGCCAGCAGCAGCGGGGCAGGGGATGGCTACACCTTC,CASSSGAGDGYTF
few,TRBJ2-7,.,TRBV20-1,TGCAGTGCTAGCTATAACGAGCAGTACTTC,CSASYNEQYF
once,TRBJ1-1,.,TRBV14,TGTGCCAGCAGCCAAGATCAGGGGAGCTCTGAAGCTTTCTTT,CASSQDQGSSEAFF
.,TRBJ1-4,.,TRBV14,TGTGCCAGCAGCCACGGTAATGAAAAACTGTTTTTT,CASSHGNEKLFF
few,TRBJ2-1,TRBD2,TRBV4-2,TGTGCCAGCAGCCACCACAGCGGGAGCTCCTACAATGAGCAGTTCTTC,CASSHHSGSSYNEQFF
few,TRBJ1-1,TRBD1,TRBV5-1,TGCGCCAGCAGCTTGGGAATTGGGACAGGGGCCAACACTGAAGCTTTCTTT,CASSLGIGTGANTEAFF